The clone carrying this T cell receptor (beta chain) showed up just a few times. Its target is unknown. The CDR3 covers 13 residues. Between the trimmed V and J ends, which lost 6 bases and 4 bases, there was a span of 14 bases. The germline gives CDR1 DFQATT, CDR2 SNEGSKA (reference sequence). The source of the sample is a study of CD8 T cells in ankylosing spondylitis. Study observations and caveats: From matched ankylosing spondylitis synovial fluid, disease-linked clones were reportedly recovered at significantly enriched levels. There were earlier reports of some motif variants in reactive arthritis synovial fluid and blood.

A single record per CDR3 protein comes from TCRdb applying MiXCR to the 5' RACE reads. This repertoire shows about 240,000 distinct CDR3 sequences, 8% to 9.5% found once; its top ten account for approximately 6.2%. The receptor's source is a male donor with ankylosing spondylitis or in good health (not recorded which). The chain joins TRBV20-1 to TRBJ2-3, with D unclear. Sequencing was performed on blood, either unsorted or a sorted T cell fraction (not recorded which). CDR3 protein: CSAGRTDADTQYF. CDR3 nucleotides: TGCAGTGCGGGCAGAACTGACGCAGATACGCAGTATTTT.